The 10 T cell receptor beta chains listed next were all sequenced from one sample in a study of T cells in Graves' hyperthyroidism and ophthalmopathy. TCR beta CDR3 region amplification was performed from RNA transcripts. The HTBI primer set was used in a first-round RT-PCR of the TCR CDR3. TCRdb used MiXCR to reprocess the multiplex PCR reads, holding one entry per CDR3 protein. The sample carries around 250,000 distinct CDR3 sequences, 14% to 15% recorded once. The sample taken for sequencing was blood. Receptor source: a woman between 40 and 55 years old with Graves' hyperthyroidism that later progressed to Graves' ophthalmopathy.

This clonotype has just a few counts. The chain employs TRBV15 and TRBJ2-3; tentative D call: TRBD1 (5 bases). The germline V gene encodes CDR1 LNHNV and CDR2 YYDKDF (reference sequence). Trimming pared 2 bases from V and 2 bases from J, leaving 11 bases between. The CDR3 spans 15 residues. CDR3 in amino acids: CATSRPQGITDTQYF. In DNA, the CDR3 is TGTGCCACCAGCAGACCCCAGGGTATCACAGATACGCAGTATTTT.

The chain couples TRBV6-1 to TRBJ2-7; D is possibly TRBD2 (5 bases). Trimming stripped 5 bases from V and 3 bases from J, with 17 bases between. Germline V gene lookup returns CDR1 MNHNS and CDR2 SASEGT. The CDR3 spans 15 residues. CDR3 coding DNA: TGTGCCAGCAGTCCCGGACTTCCACCCCACTACGAGCAGTACTTC. Translating gives CASSPGLPPHYEQYF.

This clonotype was observed many times. The chain recombines TRBV6-2 or TRBV6-3 with TRBJ2-1; possible D gene TRBD1, 5 bases. This CDR3 region has 14 residues. V was clipped by 6 bases and J by 2 bases, with 11 bases between them. The germline gives CDR1 MNHEY, CDR2 SVGEGT. This CDR3 reads CASRETVTYNEQFF. Here the CDR3 DNA reads TGTGCCAGCAGAGAGACAGTAACCTACAATGAGCAGTTCTTC.

This clonotype was observed a few times. This sequence joins TRBV20-1 and TRBJ1-1; no clear D. Germline assignment: CDR1 DFQATT and CDR2 SNEGSKA (reference sequence). The V and J ends lost 2 bases and 1 base respectively, with 11 bases between them. The CDR3 covers 14 residues. The CDR3, as DNA: TGCAGTGCTAGATTACACGGCGGGAACACTGAAGCTTTCTTT. Amino acids: CSARLHGGNTEAFF.

In its sample, this clonotype was seen many times. The chain is built from TRBV28 and TRBJ2-1; D is unresolved. Trimming left V 5 bases short and J 0 bases short, with 11 bases between. Germline V gene lookup returns CDR1 MDHEN and CDR2 SYDVKM. CDR3 size: 15 residues. The CDR3 bases are TGTGCCAGCAGTCCCTCGCGGCGCTCCTACAATGAGCAGTTCTTC. Protein: CASSPSRRSYNEQFF.

This clonotype showed up many times. As DNA, the CDR3 is TGCAGCTCCGACAGGGGACCTTTTTACGAGCAGTACTTC. This codes for CSSDRGPFYEQYF. The V call is TRBV29-1, the J call TRBJ2-7; TRBD1 matches 8 bases. The CDR3 consists of 13 residues. Unmatched junction bases numbered 10, after V lost 8 bases and J lost 4 bases. Germline V gene data show CDR1 as SQVTM and CDR2 as ANQGSEA.

This clonotype appeared many times. The chain uses TRBV10-3 and TRBJ2-1, with D possibly being TRBD2 (7 bases). The CDR3 is made up of 13 amino acids. The V gene lost 4 bases and the J gene lost 6 bases, with 10 bases spanning the gap. Germline loops: CDR1 ENHRY, CDR2 SYGVKD. The CDR3 bases are TGTGCCATCAGTGGGGGGGGCTTCAATGAGCAGTTCTTC. Amino acids: CAISGGGFNEQFF.

Comments on this clonotype: A much larger clone lies one base from this, so it may be a read error. This chain uses TRBV9 with TRBJ2-1; 7 nucleotides match TRBD2. The CDR3 is 16 amino acids. In germline, CDR1 is SGDLS, CDR2 YYNGEE. This chain's CDR3 is CASSGAGDVKGNEQSF. CDR3 nucleotide sequence: TGTGCCAGCAGCGGGGCGGGGGACGTTAAGGGGAATGAGCAGTCCTTC.

This clonotype was observed many times. This chain connects TRBV30 to TRBJ2-2; no reliable D call. In germline, CDR1 is GTSNPN, CDR2 SVGIG (reference sequence). The CDR3 contains 11 residues. V gave up 2 bases and J gave up 5 bases, with 3 bases separating them. The CDR3 bases are TGTGCCTGGAGTTTTACCGGGGAGCTGTTTTTT. Translating it yields CAWSFTGELFF. Full variable domain (remainder filled in from reference TRBV30 and TRBJ2-2): SQTIHQWPATLVQPVGSPLSLECTVEGTSNPNLYWYRQAAGRGLQLLFYSVGIGQISSEVPQNLSASRPQDRQFILSSKKLLLSDSGFYLCAWSFTGELFFGEGSRLTVL.

This clonotype was detected ten times or more. The chain combines TRBV2 with TRBJ1-2; D is ambiguous. The CDR3 is 11 amino acids. Trimming took 8 bases from V and 4 from J, leaving 8 bases between them. The germline V gene has CDR1 SNHLY and CDR2 FYNNEI. CDR3 nucleotides: TGTGCCAGCCCAGTGCTCTATGGCTACACCTTC. Translating gives CASPVLYGYTF.